Presented here are 19 T cell receptor beta chains from one specimen sequenced in a study of blood T cell repertoires in COVID-19. Sequencing used immunoSEQ multiplex PCR; TCRdb keeps in-frame clones, though not all of them. The sample yields 120,000 to 150,000 clones, about 87% seen once. Input material: peripheral blood. These receptors came from a human donor with COVID-19, enrolled during active disease. The donor label of this sample is uncertain.

V and J are TRBV5-5 and TRBJ2-3; no definite D call. CDR3 length: 15 amino acids. The germline V gene encodes CDR1 SGHKS and CDR2 YYEKEE (reference sequence). Trimming removed 4 bases at V and 6 bases at J, with 18 bases between. The CDR3 region is CASSEDKRRSDTQYF. In nucleotides, the CDR3 is TGTGCCAGCAGCGAGGATAAGAGAAGGTCCGATACGCAGTATTTT.

J is TRBJ2-7 and V is TRBV5-5, with D possibly being TRBD2 (6 bases). Trimming took 3 bases from V and 2 from J, leaving 18 bases between them. Germline CDR1 is SGHKS and CDR2 is YYEKEE (reference sequence). The CDR3 covers 16 residues. CDR3 protein: CASSSSNPGLTYEQYF. The CDR3 DNA is TGTGCCAGCAGCTCCTCCAACCCGGGACTCACCTACGAGCAGTACTTC.

This clone has ten or more counts. V and J are TRBV2 and TRBJ2-2, with 7 bases matching TRBD1. Per the germline V gene, CDR1 is SNHLY and CDR2 is FYNNEI. This CDR3 spans 15 amino acids. The V segment lost 3 bases and the J segment 7 bases; nucleotides outside the gene matches: 8. The CDR3 protein is CASSDAGGMVGELFF. DNA for the CDR3: TGTGCCAGCAGTGATGCAGGGGGAATGGTCGGGGAGCTGTTTTTT.

The chain couples TRBV11-3 to TRBJ2-1; D is perhaps TRBD1 (6 bases). Germline CDR1 SGHNT, CDR2 YENEEA. The V gene lost 1 base and the J gene lost 6 bases, with 25 bases spanning the gap. The CDR3 is made up of 19 amino acids. In DNA, the CDR3 is TGTGCCAGCAGCTTAGGAAATCCCTGGGGGCCATTTTCAGTCAATGAGCAGTTCTTC. Residues: CASSLGNPWGPFSVNEQFF.

The chain carries TRBV24-1 and TRBJ2-2, with a possible D match to TRBD2 (5 bases). Trimming removed 0 bases at V and 7 bases at J, with 8 bases between. The CDR3 totals 14 residues. Germline assignment: CDR1 KGHDR and CDR2 SFDVKD. The CDR3 DNA is TGTGCCACCAGTGATTTGCACCGGGGCGGGGAGCTGTTTTTT. This codes for CATSDLHRGGELFF.

A single count supports this clone. The chain has TRBV9 and TRBJ1-2; the D is unclear. Germline lookup yields CDR1 SGDLS and CDR2 YYNGEE. The germline V and J ends were trimmed by 0 bases and 8 bases, with 8 bases remaining between them. The CDR3 runs 12 residues. The CDR3, as DNA: TGTGCCAGCAGCGTAGTCGGCGGGGGCTACACCTTC. Translated, it gives CASSVVGGGYTF.

The CDR3: CASSVAGDTEAFF. For the CDR3, the DNA is TGCGCCAGCAGTGTCGCGGGAGACACTGAAGCTTTCTTT. The gene calls are TRBV5-1 and TRBJ1-1; D uncertain. The CDR3 spans 13 residues. Germline CDR1 reads SGHRS; CDR2 reads YFSETQ. Trimming left V 5 bases short and J 3 bases short, with 11 bases between.

This clone appeared once. V gene TRBV19 combines with J gene TRBJ1-6; D unresolved. In germline, CDR1 is LNHDA, CDR2 SQIVND (reference sequence). The CDR3 consists of 15 residues. The germline V and J ends were trimmed by 4 bases and 0 bases, with 7 bases remaining between them. This chain's CDR3 is CASSRGSSYNSPLHF. The CDR3 coding sequence is TGTGCCAGTAGTAGAGGGAGCTCCTATAATTCACCCCTCCACTTT.

This clone has a single count. J is TRBJ2-2 and V is TRBV6-5; TRBD2 aligns across 8 bases. Unmatched junction bases numbered 6, after V lost 6 bases and J lost 3 bases. CDR1 and CDR2 (germline): MNHEY, SVGAGI. This CDR3 has 15 amino acids. The CDR3 here is CASRGLGGDTGELFF. The CDR3, as DNA: TGTGCCAGCAGGGGACTAGGAGGGGACACCGGGGAGCTGTTTTTT.

The V gene is TRBV2, the J gene TRBJ1-5; D may be TRBD1 (5 bases). The CDR3 sequence is 15 residues long. Trimming left V 2 bases short and J 9 bases short, with 17 bases between. Germline CDR1 SNHLY, CDR2 FYNNEI. As DNA, the CDR3 is TGTGCCAGCAGTGAAATCCGAGAGACCGGGGGGCCCCAGCATTTT. Its translation is CASSEIRETGGPQHF.

The chain joins TRBV11-2 to TRBJ2-1; 8 nucleotides agree with TRBD2. J was trimmed by 12 bases and V by 1 base; bases with no gene match: 14. The CDR3 runs to 16 residues. Germline values: CDR1 SGHAT, CDR2 FQNNGV. DNA for the CDR3: TGTGCCAGCAGCTTAGTTGCGTTCGGTGGGGCGGGAGGGCAGTTCTTC. Its translation is CASSLVAFGGAGGQFF.

For the CDR3, the DNA is TGTGCCAGCAGTTACTCGCAGGGGGCCTACAATGAGCAGTTCTTC. The encoded protein is CASSYSQGAYNEQFF. The V gene is TRBV6-2 or TRBV6-3, the J gene TRBJ2-1, with TRBD1 matching 7 bases. The CDR3 has 15 residues. J lost 2 bases, V lost 0 bases, and 1 base had no gene match. From germline, CDR1 is MNHEY and CDR2 SVGEGT.

This clone was seen just once. This rearrangement joins TRBV28 to TRBJ1-2; 7 nucleotides line up with TRBD1. J gave up 8 bases and V 5 bases, and 11 bases lay outside the gene matches. CDR3 length: 14 residues. Germline V gives CDR1 MDHEN, CDR2 SYDVKM. The CDR3 loop reads CASSDIQGFDGYTF. Written as DNA, the CDR3 is TGTGCCAGCAGTGACATACAGGGGTTCGACGGCTACACCTTC.

The chain's CDR3 is CASSISTGTENYEQYF. The CDR3 DNA reads TGTGCCAGTAGTATATCAACCGGGACAGAGAACTACGAGCAGTACTTC. V is TRBV19 and J is TRBJ2-7; the match to TRBD1 covers 7 bases. Germline-derived CDR1 and CDR2 are LNHDA and SQIVND (reference sequence). V lost 2 bases, J lost 3 bases, and 10 bases stayed unmatched. The CDR3 is 16 residues long.

The chain couples TRBV5-1 to TRBJ2-1; 12 positions agree with TRBD2. This CDR3 has 15 residues. Germline V CDR1 and CDR2: SGHRS, YFSETQ. V shed 4 bases and J 5 bases; nucleotides not matched to a gene: 4. CDR3 in DNA: TGCGCCAGCAGCGGGGGACTAGCGGGTAACAATGAGCAGTTCTTC. It specifies CASSGGLAGNNEQFF.

V is TRBV25-1 and J is TRBJ2-3; D is uncertain. CDR1 is MGHDK, CDR2 SYGVNS, per germline. V lost 2 bases and J 1 base, leaving 16 bases between the germline ends. The CDR3 is 17 residues long. This CDR3 is CASSEPPDTVGTDTQYF. In DNA, the CDR3 is TGTGCCAGCAGTGAACCCCCCGATACGGTCGGCACAGATACGCAGTATTTT.

V usage is TRBV30 and J usage is TRBJ2-7, with TRBD1 matching 7 bases. The CDR3 extends over 13 amino acids. Germline V gene data show CDR1 as GTSNPN and CDR2 as SVGIG (reference sequence). V lost 0 bases and J lost 6; bases outside the gene matches: 5. Here the CDR3 DNA reads TGTGCCTGGAGTGTAGGGGGCGGGTCCGAGCAGTACTTC. Translation: CAWSVGGGSEQYF.

The J gene is TRBJ2-7, the V gene TRBV7-2, with a weak D call TRBD2 (6 bases). Germline CDR1 is SGHTA and CDR2 is FQGNSA. The V end lost 5 bases, the J end lost 3 bases, and 20 bases lay between the germline ends. CDR3 length equals 16 residues. CDR3 in DNA: TGTGCCAGCAGCACAACCCCGGGGGTCGACGACTACGAGCAGTACTTC. Its protein product is CASSTTPGVDDYEQYF.

Concerning this clone: Relative to the germline gene, one junction end is altered; a read error may explain this. J is TRBJ2-1 and V is TRBV25-1; D gene unclear. This CDR3 comprises 14 residues. The germline gives CDR1 MGHDK, CDR2 SYGVNS. The CDR3 here is CASRELGDHNEQFF. The CDR3 DNA follows: TGTGCCAGCAGAGAATTGGGCGACCACAATGAGCAGTTCTTC.